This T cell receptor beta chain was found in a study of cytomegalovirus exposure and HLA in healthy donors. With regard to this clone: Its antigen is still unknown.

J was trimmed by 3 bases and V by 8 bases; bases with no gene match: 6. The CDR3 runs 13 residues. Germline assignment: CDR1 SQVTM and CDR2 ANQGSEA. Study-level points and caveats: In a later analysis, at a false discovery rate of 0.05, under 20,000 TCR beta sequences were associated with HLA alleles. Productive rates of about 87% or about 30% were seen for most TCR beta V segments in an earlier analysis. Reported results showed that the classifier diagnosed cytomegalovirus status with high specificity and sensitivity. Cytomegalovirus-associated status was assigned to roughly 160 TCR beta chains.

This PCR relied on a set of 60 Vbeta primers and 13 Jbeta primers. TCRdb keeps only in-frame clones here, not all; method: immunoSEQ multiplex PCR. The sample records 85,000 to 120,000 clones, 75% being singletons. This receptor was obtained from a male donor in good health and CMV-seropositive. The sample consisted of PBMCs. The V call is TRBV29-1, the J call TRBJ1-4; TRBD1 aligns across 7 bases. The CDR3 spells CSFTGAANEKLFF. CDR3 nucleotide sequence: TGCAGCTTCACAGGGGCGGCTAATGAAAAACTGTTTTTT. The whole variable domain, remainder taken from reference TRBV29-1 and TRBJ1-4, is SAVISQKPSRDICQRGTSLTIQCQVDSQVTMMFWYRQQPGQSLTLIATANQGSEATYESGFVIDKFPISRPNLTFSTLTVSNMSPEDSSIYLCSFTGAANEKLFFGSGTQLSVL.